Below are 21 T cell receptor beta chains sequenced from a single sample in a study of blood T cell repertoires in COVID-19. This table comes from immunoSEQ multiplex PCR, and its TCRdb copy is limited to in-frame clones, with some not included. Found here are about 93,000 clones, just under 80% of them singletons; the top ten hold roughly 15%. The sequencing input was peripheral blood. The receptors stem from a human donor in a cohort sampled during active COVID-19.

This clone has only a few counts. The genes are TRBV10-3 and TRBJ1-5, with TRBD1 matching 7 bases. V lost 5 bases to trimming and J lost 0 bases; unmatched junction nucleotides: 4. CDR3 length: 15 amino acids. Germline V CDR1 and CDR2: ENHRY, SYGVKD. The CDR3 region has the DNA TGTGCCATCAGTCGACAGGGTGATAGCAATCAGCCCCAGCATTTT. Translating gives CAISRQGDSNQPQHF.

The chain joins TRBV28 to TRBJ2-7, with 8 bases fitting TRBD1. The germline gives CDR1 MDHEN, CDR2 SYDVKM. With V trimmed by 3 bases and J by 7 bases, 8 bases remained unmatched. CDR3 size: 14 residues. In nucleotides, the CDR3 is TGTGCCAGCAGTTTGGACAGGGTAACTAGGGAGCAGTACTTC. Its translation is CASSLDRVTREQYF.

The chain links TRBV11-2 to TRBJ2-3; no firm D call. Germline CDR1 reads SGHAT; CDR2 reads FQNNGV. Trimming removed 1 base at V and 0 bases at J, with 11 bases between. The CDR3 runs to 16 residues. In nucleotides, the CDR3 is TGTGCCAGCAGCTTAGCTGGCGGTACTAGCACAGATACGCAGTATTTT. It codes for CASSLAGGTSTDTQYF.

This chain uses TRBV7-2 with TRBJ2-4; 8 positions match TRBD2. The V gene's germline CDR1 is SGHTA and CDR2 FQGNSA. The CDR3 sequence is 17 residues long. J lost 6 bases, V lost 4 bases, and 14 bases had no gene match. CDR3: CASSSSYLGGAGNIQYF. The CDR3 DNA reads TGTGCCAGCAGCTCTAGTTACCTCGGGGGGGCCGGAAACATTCAGTACTTC.

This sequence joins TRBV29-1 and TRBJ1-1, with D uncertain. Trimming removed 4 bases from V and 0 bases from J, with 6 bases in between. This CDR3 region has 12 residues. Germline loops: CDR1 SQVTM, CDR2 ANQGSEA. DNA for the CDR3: TGCAGCGTTGTTCCAATGAACACTGAAGCTTTCTTT. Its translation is CSVVPMNTEAFF.

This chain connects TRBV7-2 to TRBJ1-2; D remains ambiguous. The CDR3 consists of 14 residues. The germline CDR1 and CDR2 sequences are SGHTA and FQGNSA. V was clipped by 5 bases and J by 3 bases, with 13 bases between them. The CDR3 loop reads CASSRDLGDYGYTF. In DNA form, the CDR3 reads TGTGCCAGCAGCCGCGACCTCGGGGACTATGGCTACACCTTC.

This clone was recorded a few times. DNA of the CDR3: TGTGCCAGCTCACCTCCGGGACAGGGGGCTTCTGGGGCCAACGTCCTGACTTTC. It encodes CASSPPGQGASGANVLTF. This chain links TRBV18 with TRBJ2-6; TRBD1 matches 12 bases. CDR1 KGHSH and CDR2 LQKENI come from the germline V gene. Trimming cost V 3 bases and J 1 base; bases outside gene matches: 4. This CDR3 is built from 18 residues.

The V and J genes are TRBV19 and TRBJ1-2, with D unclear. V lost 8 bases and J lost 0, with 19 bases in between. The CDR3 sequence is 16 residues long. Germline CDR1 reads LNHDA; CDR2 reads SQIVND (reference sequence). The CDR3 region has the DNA TGTGCCAGTCTGGATATAGGAGCCGCTTCTAACTATGGCTACACCTTC. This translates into CASLDIGAASNYGYTF.

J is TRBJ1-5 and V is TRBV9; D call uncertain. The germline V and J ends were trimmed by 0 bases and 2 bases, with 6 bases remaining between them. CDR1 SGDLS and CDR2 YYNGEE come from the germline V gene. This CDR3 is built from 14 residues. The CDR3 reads CASSVGGGNQPQHF. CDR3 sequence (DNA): TGTGCCAGCAGCGTAGGAGGCGGCAATCAGCCCCAGCATTTT.

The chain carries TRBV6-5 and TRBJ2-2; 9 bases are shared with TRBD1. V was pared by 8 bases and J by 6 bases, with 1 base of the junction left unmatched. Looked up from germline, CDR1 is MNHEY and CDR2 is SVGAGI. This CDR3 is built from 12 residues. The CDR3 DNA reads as TGTGCCAGCTACAGGGGGCCCGGGGAGCTGTTTTTT. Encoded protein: CASYRGPGELFF.

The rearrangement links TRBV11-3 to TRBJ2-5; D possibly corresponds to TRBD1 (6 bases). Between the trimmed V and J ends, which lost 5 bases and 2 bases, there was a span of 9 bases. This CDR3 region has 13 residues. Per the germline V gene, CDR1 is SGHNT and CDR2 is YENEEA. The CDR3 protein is CASSPGQQETQYF. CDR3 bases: TGTGCCAGCAGCCCCGGACAGCAAGAGACCCAGTACTTC.

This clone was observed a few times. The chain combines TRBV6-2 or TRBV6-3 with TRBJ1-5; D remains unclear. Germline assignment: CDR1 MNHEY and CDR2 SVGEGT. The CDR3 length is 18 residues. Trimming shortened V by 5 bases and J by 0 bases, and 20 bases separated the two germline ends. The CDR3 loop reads CASSRRPAADYSNQPQHF. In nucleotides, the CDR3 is TGTGCCAGCAGTCGCCGACCGGCAGCGGATTATAGCAATCAGCCCCAGCATTTT.

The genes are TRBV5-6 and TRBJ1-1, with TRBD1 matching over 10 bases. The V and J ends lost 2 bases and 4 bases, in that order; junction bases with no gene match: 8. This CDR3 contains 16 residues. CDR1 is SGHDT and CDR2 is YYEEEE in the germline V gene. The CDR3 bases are TGTGCCAGCAGCTTCAGGGGACAGGGGTTGGGCACTGAAGCTTTCTTT. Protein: CASSFRGQGLGTEAFF.

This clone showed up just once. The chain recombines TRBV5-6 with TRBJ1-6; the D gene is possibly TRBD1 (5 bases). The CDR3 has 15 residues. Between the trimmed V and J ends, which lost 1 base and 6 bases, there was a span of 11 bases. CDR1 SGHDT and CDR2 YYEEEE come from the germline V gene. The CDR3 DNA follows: TGTGCCAGCAGCTTGTGGGCAGGGCCTAATTCACCCCTCCACTTT. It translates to CASSLWAGPNSPLHF.

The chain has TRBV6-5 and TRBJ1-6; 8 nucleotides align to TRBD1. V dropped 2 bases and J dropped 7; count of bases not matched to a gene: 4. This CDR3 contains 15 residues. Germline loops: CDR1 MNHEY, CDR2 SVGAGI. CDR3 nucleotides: TGTGCCAGCAGTTACGGTCAGGGGGCAAATTCACCCCTCCACTTT. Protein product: CASSYGQGANSPLHF.

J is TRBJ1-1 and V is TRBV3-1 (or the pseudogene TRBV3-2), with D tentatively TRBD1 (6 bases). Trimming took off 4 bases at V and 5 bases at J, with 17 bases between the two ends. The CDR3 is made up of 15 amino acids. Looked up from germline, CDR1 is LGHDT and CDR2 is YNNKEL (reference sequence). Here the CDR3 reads CASSLQGGGTTEAFF. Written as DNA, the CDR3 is TGTGCCAGCAGCCTACAGGGAGGGGGAACTACTGAAGCTTTCTTT.

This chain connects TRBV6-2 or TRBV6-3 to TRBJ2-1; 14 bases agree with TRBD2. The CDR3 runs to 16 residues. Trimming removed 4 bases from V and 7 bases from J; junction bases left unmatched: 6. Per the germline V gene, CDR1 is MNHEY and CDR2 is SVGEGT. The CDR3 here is CASSFPGTSGRNEQFF. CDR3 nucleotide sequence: TGTGCCAGCAGTTTCCCCGGGACTAGCGGGAGAAATGAGCAGTTCTTC.

The CDR3 DNA reads as TGCGCCAGCAGCCCCTTTCCGGTTATAGCGGGGAGATTTTCTGCCTACGAGCAGTACTTC. Translating it yields CASSPFPVIAGRFSAYEQYF. This rearrangement joins TRBV4-1 to TRBJ2-7; 8 nucleotides align to TRBD2. The CDR3 is 20 residues long. Germline CDR1 is MGHRA and CDR2 is YSYEKL. The J segment lost 2 bases and the V segment lost 4 bases, leaving 22 bases of the junction unmatched.

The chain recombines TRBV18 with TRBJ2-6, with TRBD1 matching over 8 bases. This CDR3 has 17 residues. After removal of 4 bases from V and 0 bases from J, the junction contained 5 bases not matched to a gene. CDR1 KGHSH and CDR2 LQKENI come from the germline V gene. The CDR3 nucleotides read TGTGCCAGCTCACGGGACAGGCCAAGCTCTGGGGCCAACGTCCTGACTTTC. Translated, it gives CASSRDRPSSGANVLTF.

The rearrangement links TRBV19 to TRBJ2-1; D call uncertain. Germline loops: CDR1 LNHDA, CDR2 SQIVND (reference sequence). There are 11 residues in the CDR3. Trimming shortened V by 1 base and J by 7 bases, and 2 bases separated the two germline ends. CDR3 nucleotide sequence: TGTGCCAGTAGTATAGTAAATGAGCAGTTCTTC. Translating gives CASSIVNEQFF.

This chain's CDR3 is CAISEPTLSTEAFF. CDR3 nucleotide sequence: TGTGCCATCAGTGAGCCCACCCTTAGCACTGAAGCTTTCTTT. V gene TRBV10-3 combines with J gene TRBJ1-1; D gene uncertain. CDR3 length: 14 residues. Deletions cut 2 bases from V and 4 bases from J, with 11 bases between. The germline V gene encodes CDR1 ENHRY and CDR2 SYGVKD.